Sequencing of this T cell receptor (beta chain) was carried out in a study of molecular identifiers for immune sequencing clone quantification. About the research overall: Five aliquots were made in replicates from the RNA of 20,000 or 100,000 naive CD8 cells, and four were sequenced.

Sorted inputs of roughly 17,000 to 1,100,000 cells, with 10%, 30% or 50% RNA, yielded naive CD8 libraries. Naive CD8 T cells were FACS-sorted by CD8+CD4-CCR7+CD45RA+ markers. The ends were cut back, 8 bases at V and 7 bases at J, with 15 bases in the middle. This CDR3 has 13 residues. Germline V gives CDR1 LNHDA, CDR2 SQIVND (reference sequence). In preparing bulk TCR libraries, previously described methods and listed TCR primers were used. TCRdb recomputed calls from the PCR reads with MiXCR, one row per CDR3 protein. The table shows under 600,000 distinct CDR3 sequences, with about 21% occurring only once. This clonotype was picked up a small number of times.

This receptor was identified in a human donor in good health. Some libraries in this study had Jurkat cell RNA spiked in. V usage is TRBV19 and J usage is TRBJ1-5, with D possibly being TRBD1 (5 bases). Sequences were obtained from naive CD8+ T cells from blood, with Jurkat cell RNA spiked in. The subset was: FACS-sorted CD8+CD4-CCR7+CD45RA+ naive T cells. This CDR3 is CASGQGVPQPQHF. As DNA, the CDR3 is TGTGCCAGTGGTCAGGGAGTCCCCCAGCCCCAGCATTTT.